At least ten counts were recorded for the clone carrying this TCR beta chain. Its antigen is unknown. The data were taken from a study of human T cells and chemical hapten exposure. For the study at large: DPC at 2% was the sensitizing agent, placed on about 2 cm by about 2 cm of upper inner arm skin. Patch tests applied 0.01% DPC to the upper back and were scored after 6 days. Alopecia areata, totalis or universalis was found in mostly female patients.

Time point here: pre-sensitization, week 0. Stated treatment: therapeutic diphenylcyclopropenone sensitization with weekly scalp DPC. The authors' total RNA extraction used unfractionated whole blood. TCRdb re-derived calls from the RACE reads in MiXCR, one entry per CDR3 protein. The data contain tens of thousands of distinct CDR3 sequences, about 9.6% of them singletons. Notes on the study in general: Relative to controls, expanded TCRs formed significantly more large CDR3 similarity clusters.

Germline CDR1 and CDR2: SGHRS and YFSETQ. The CDR3 contains 15 residues. After removal of 0 bases from V and 7 bases from J, the junction contained 5 bases not matched to a gene. The sequences come from whole blood, collected in connection with sensitization to the hapten diphenylcyclopropenone (DPC). The receptor's source is a woman aged 30 to 39 with alopecia areata. Some clones in this sample may be carry-over from other donors' samples. V gene TRBV5-1 combines with J gene TRBJ1-5, with 9 nucleotides matching TRBD1. The DNA of the CDR3 is TGCGCCAGCAGCTTGGGGACAGGGGCTCGGCAGCCCCAGCATTTT. It translates to CASSLGTGARQPQHF.